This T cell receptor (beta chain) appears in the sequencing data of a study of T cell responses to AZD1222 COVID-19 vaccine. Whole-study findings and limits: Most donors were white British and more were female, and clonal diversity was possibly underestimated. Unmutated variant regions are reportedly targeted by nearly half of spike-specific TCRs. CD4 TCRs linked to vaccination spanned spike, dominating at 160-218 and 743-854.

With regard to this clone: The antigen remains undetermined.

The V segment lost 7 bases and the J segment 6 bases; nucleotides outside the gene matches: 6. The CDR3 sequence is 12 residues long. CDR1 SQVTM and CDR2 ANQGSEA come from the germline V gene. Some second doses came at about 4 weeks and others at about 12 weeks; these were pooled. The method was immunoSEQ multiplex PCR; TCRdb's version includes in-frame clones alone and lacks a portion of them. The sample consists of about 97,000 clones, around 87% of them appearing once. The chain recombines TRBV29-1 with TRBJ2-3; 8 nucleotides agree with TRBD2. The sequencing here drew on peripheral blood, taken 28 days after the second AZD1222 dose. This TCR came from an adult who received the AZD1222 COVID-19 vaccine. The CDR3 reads CSAAAGDDTQYF. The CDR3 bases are TGCAGCGCAGCAGCGGGGGACGATACGCAGTATTTT.